This TCR beta chain was recovered during a study of T cell repertoires in cytomegalovirus infection. Study-wide results and caveats: Carriage of CMV together with the relevant HLA was identifiable through cumulative public TCR beta family frequency. Ex vivo responses were dominated by HLA-C-restricted CMV-specific TCR beta clonotypes.

This clonotype appeared many times. Its antigen remains unidentified. TCRdb redid the calling of the reads with MiXCR, one entry per CDR3 protein. Of approximately 500,000 distinct CDR3 sequences in the sample, around 10% were seen once. This clonotype originated in a human donor in good health (CMV status not recorded). Some clones in this sample may be carry-over from other donors' samples. The sample comprised PBMCs.

In nucleotides, the CDR3 is TGTGCCAGCAGCTTAGCGGGCAGGACGTCTGGAAACACCATATATTTT. Protein sequence: CASSLAGRTSGNTIYF. The chain employs TRBV7-6 and TRBJ1-3; D is ambiguous. The CDR3 loop spans 16 amino acids. With 0 bases removed from V and 1 base from J, the gap between germline ends came to 10 bases. CDR1 is SGHVS, CDR2 FNYEAQ, per germline.